The clone carrying this TCR beta chain was seen at least ten times. The entry originates in a study of metastatic and nonmetastatic thyroid tumors. About the research overall: Repertoires from blood and tumor or nodule tissue of malignant and benign thyroid patients were compared.

Authors' methods: It was from CDR3 differences across clinicopathological groups that a distant-metastasis classifier for papillary thyroid cancer was built. TCRdb reprocessed the PCR reads via MiXCR. In this record, the V and J calls reflect TCRdb's handling and not the investigators' own analysis. The data hold roughly 30,000 clones, with about a sixth observed a single time. Germline-derived CDR1 and CDR2 are LGHDT and YNNKEL (reference sequence). The V end was cut by 4 bases, the J end by 5 bases, with 18 bases between. The CDR3 spans 16 residues. Prior to thyroid surgery, none of the patients had received any treatment.

Source material: blood. The TCR originated in a female donor with papillary thyroid cancer or a benign thyroid nodule (not recorded which). Some clones in this sample may be carry-over from other donors' samples. The rearrangement uses TRBV3-1 and TRBJ2-1, with D maybe TRBD2 (6 bases). For the CDR3, the DNA is TGTGCCAGCAGCCCCCTCATTTGGGTAGCGGACAATGAGCAGTTCTTC. It encodes CASSPLIWVADNEQFF.